The 25 T cell receptor beta chains presented below share a single source sample, sequenced in a study of cytomegalovirus exposure and HLA in healthy donors. PCR primers comprised 60 Vbeta and 13 Jbeta primers. Only in-frame clones appear in the TCRdb table, and some are missing; sequencing was by immunoSEQ multiplex PCR. The top ten hold 2.5% to 3% of the sample, which has roughly 120,000 clones, 65% to 90% seen once. The source material was PBMCs. The receptors were sampled from a woman under 30 in good health and CMV-seropositive.

The sample holds a few counts of this clone. The rearrangement uses TRBV12-5 and TRBJ1-1; TRBD1 agrees at 9 bases. The CDR3 spans 15 residues. Germline lookup yields CDR1 LGHNT and CDR2 FRNRAP. V lost 5 bases to trimming and J lost 6 bases; unmatched junction nucleotides: 10. In nucleotides, the CDR3 is TGTGCTAGTGGTCCGCCGGGACAGGGTGTCTCTGAAGCTTTCTTT. It encodes CASGPPGQGVSEAFF. The full variable domain, with the rest looked up from reference TRBV12-5 and TRBJ1-1, is DARVTQTPRHKVTEMGQEVTMRCQPILGHNTVFWYRQTMMQGLELLAYFRNRAPLDDSGMPKDRFSAEMPDATLATLKIQPSEPRDSAVYFCASGPPGQGVSEAFFGQGTRLTVV.

This chain connects TRBV7-9 to TRBJ1-2; TRBD1 matches 10 bases. V lost 0 bases to trimming and J lost 8 bases; unmatched junction nucleotides: 12. The CDR3 sequence is 17 residues long. Germline V CDR1 and CDR2: SEHNR, FQNEAQ (reference sequence). The CDR3 DNA sequence: TGTGCCAGCAGCTTAGCAGGGGGACAGGGGCAGTTGCCAGGCTACACCTTC. Its protein is CASSLAGGQGQLPGYTF.

The chain carries TRBV18 and TRBJ1-4, with D perhaps matching TRBD1 (5 bases). V shed 0 bases and J shed 8 bases, with 7 bases lying between them. The CDR3 runs to 13 residues. Germline V gene data show CDR1 as KGHSH and CDR2 as LQKENI. CDR3 loop: CASSPPGVEKLFF. The CDR3 coding sequence is TGTGCCAGCTCACCACCAGGGGTGGAAAAACTGTTTTTT.

The chain is built from TRBV10-2 and TRBJ1-1; D not resolved. This CDR3 comprises 13 residues. The germline gives CDR1 WSHSY, CDR2 SAAADI. Trimming removed 7 bases at V and 1 base at J, with 10 bases between. In DNA form, the CDR3 reads TGCGCCAGCACCGACTTGAAGAACACTGAAGCTTTCTTT. It specifies CASTDLKNTEAFF.

The genes are TRBV2 and TRBJ2-1, with TRBD1 matching over 8 bases. Germline V lookup: CDR1 SNHLY, CDR2 FYNNEI. The CDR3 has 12 residues. V dropped 7 bases and J dropped 8; count of bases not matched to a gene: 4. The CDR3 sequence is CASNRGTDEQFF. CDR3 DNA sequence: TGTGCCAGCAACAGGGGGACTGATGAGCAGTTCTTC.

This clone was recorded a few times. This rearrangement joins TRBV7-9 to TRBJ2-5; D possibly corresponds to TRBD2 (5 bases). V was clipped by 2 bases and J by 5 bases, with 12 bases between them. The CDR3 runs 14 residues. Looked up from germline, CDR1 is SEHNR and CDR2 is FQNEAQ (reference sequence). The CDR3 spells CASSLRSGGETQYF. DNA for the CDR3: TGTGCCAGCAGCTTAAGGTCAGGCGGGGAGACCCAGTACTTC.

The chain employs TRBV25-1 and TRBJ2-7, with a tentative D call TRBD1 (6 bases). Germline V gene lookup returns CDR1 MGHDK and CDR2 SYGVNS. Trimming pared 3 bases from V and 4 bases from J, leaving 7 bases between. This CDR3 comprises 12 residues. CDR3 loop: CASSDRGYEQYF. CDR3 nucleotides: TGTGCCAGCAGTGACAGGGGTTACGAGCAGTACTTC.

CDR3 bases: TGTGCCAGTAGTATAGTGGGGGACAGCTCCTACGAGCAGTACTTC. It is translated as CASSIVGDSSYEQYF. The rearrangement uses TRBV19 and TRBJ2-7; 7 nucleotides match TRBD1. Per the germline V gene, CDR1 is LNHDA and CDR2 is SQIVND (reference sequence). J gave up 0 bases and V 1 base, and 3 bases lay outside the gene matches. This CDR3 is built from 15 residues.

V and J are TRBV5-5 and TRBJ2-1, with 15 nucleotides matching TRBD2. Germline values: CDR1 SGHKS, CDR2 YYEKEE (reference sequence). This CDR3 region has 18 residues. Unmatched junction bases numbered 5, after V lost 4 bases and J lost 0 bases. This chain's CDR3 is CASSRPGLAGGSYNEQFF. CDR3 bases: TGTGCCAGCAGCCGACCGGGACTAGCGGGGGGCTCCTACAATGAGCAGTTCTTC.

This rearrangement joins TRBV19 to TRBJ1-4; TRBD1 is a possible D gene (5 bases). The CDR3 sequence is 15 residues long. The V gene's germline CDR1 is LNHDA and CDR2 SQIVND (reference sequence). Between the trimmed V and J ends, which lost 7 bases and 2 bases, there was a span of 14 bases. DNA for the CDR3: TGTGCCAGTACCCCCACCAGGGTGACTAATGAAAAACTGTTTTTT. It is translated as CASTPTRVTNEKLFF.

Note on this clone: At the DNA level, this CDR3 is encoded by other sequences in the same sample as well. The rearrangement uses TRBV10-3 and TRBJ1-1, with D possibly TRBD1 on 6 matching bases. Trimming cost V 5 bases and J 1 base, with 8 bases left between them. The CDR3 runs 13 residues. CDR1 ENHRY and CDR2 SYGVKD come from the germline V gene. In DNA form, the CDR3 reads TGTGCCATCAGTCCACAGGGGAACACTGAAGCTTTCTTT. This sequence encodes CAISPQGNTEAFF.

V gene TRBV10-3 combines with J gene TRBJ2-5; TRBD1 matches 9 bases. Looked up from germline, CDR1 is ENHRY and CDR2 is SYGVKD. The J segment lost 4 bases and the V segment lost 3 bases, leaving 6 bases of the junction unmatched. There are 15 residues in the CDR3. The CDR3 loop reads CAISDATGGAETQYF. CDR3 nucleotides: TGTGCCATCAGTGACGCGACAGGGGGGGCAGAGACCCAGTACTTC.

The rearrangement links TRBV18 to TRBJ2-5, with a tentative D call TRBD2 (6 bases). V lost 0 bases and J 4 bases, leaving 12 bases between the germline ends. The CDR3 covers 15 residues. CDR1 is KGHSH and CDR2 is LQKENI in the germline V gene. CDR3 in DNA: TGTGCCAGCTCACCACCGGATATGGGAGGAGAGACCCAGTACTTC. Translation gives CASSPPDMGGETQYF.

V usage is TRBV10-2 and J usage is TRBJ2-3, with 8 bases lining up with TRBD2. Germline assignment: CDR1 WSHSY and CDR2 SAAADI. The CDR3 extends over 11 amino acids. The junction had 4 bases not matched to a gene; V was cut back by 11 bases and J by 6 bases. This CDR3 is CASLAADTQYF. The CDR3, as DNA: TGCGCCTCACTAGCGGCGGATACGCAGTATTTT.

V and J are TRBV27 and TRBJ2-7; maybe TRBD1 (7 bases). Trimming took 2 bases from V and 6 from J, leaving 14 bases between them. The CDR3 covers 14 residues. Germline loops: CDR1 MNHEY, CDR2 SMNVEV (reference sequence). CDR3 bases: TGTGCCAGCAGTTTAGGACAGGCGGGGTCCGAGCAGTACTTC. Its translation is CASSLGQAGSEQYF.

The chain couples TRBV5-5 to TRBJ1-1, with TRBD1 as a possible D gene (5 bases). Germline V gene sequence: CDR1 SGHKS, CDR2 YYEKEE (reference sequence). The germline V and J ends were trimmed by 0 bases and 1 base, with 7 bases remaining between them. The CDR3 is made up of 14 amino acids. DNA of the CDR3: TGTGCCAGCAGCTTGGTCCAGGGGAACACTGAAGCTTTCTTT. This gives the protein CASSLVQGNTEAFF.

The genes are TRBV28 and TRBJ2-7, with 13 bases lining up with TRBD2. Trimming cost V 4 bases and J 7 bases; bases outside gene matches: 4. CDR3 size: 14 residues. Germline V CDR1 and CDR2: MDHEN, SYDVKM. The CDR3 spells CASSSRTSGGEQYF. CDR3 nucleotides: TGTGCCAGCAGTTCTAGGACTAGCGGGGGAGAGCAGTACTTC.

This clone was seen only a few times. This chain connects TRBV6-5 to TRBJ1-1; D possibly corresponds to TRBD1 (6 bases). The germline gives CDR1 MNHEY, CDR2 SVGAGI. V lost 5 bases, J lost 3 bases, and 13 bases lay in between. The CDR3 is 14 residues long. The CDR3 spells CASSLGHPYTEAFF. The CDR3 DNA reads TGTGCCAGCAGTCTGGGACACCCGTACACTGAAGCTTTCTTT.

J is TRBJ1-4 and V is TRBV6-1, with TRBD1 identical over 7 bases. The CDR3 runs to 13 residues. In germline, CDR1 is MNHNS, CDR2 SASEGT. The J segment lost 7 bases and the V segment lost 11 bases, leaving 10 bases of the junction unmatched. DNA for the CDR3: TGTGCCGGCCAAGGGACAGCAGGTGAAAAACTGTTTTTT. Protein: CAGQGTAGEKLFF.

The V call is TRBV30, the J call TRBJ2-7; D perhaps matches TRBD2 (5 bases). This CDR3 has 12 residues. The V gene's germline CDR1 is GTSNPN and CDR2 SVGIG (reference sequence). Trimming shortened V by 0 bases and J by 5 bases, and 8 bases separated the two germline ends. The CDR3 region is CAWSVLGDEQYF. The CDR3 DNA sequence: TGTGCCTGGAGTGTCCTCGGGGACGAGCAGTACTTC.

The J gene is TRBJ2-2, the V gene TRBV2; D not resolved. Germline loops: CDR1 SNHLY, CDR2 FYNNEI. The CDR3 loop spans 12 amino acids. The V gene lost 6 bases and the J gene lost 6 bases, with 8 bases spanning the gap. The CDR3 protein is CASSREAGELFF. In DNA form, the CDR3 reads TGTGCCAGCAGCCGTGAGGCCGGGGAGCTGTTTTTT.

The rearrangement links TRBV2 to TRBJ2-7, with D possibly being TRBD2 (5 bases). The CDR3 loop spans 13 amino acids. Trimming shortened V by 3 bases and J by 1 base, and 7 bases separated the two germline ends. Germline values: CDR1 SNHLY, CDR2 FYNNEI. CDR3 coding DNA: TGTGCCAGCAGTGATGGACTTTCCTACGAGCAGTACTTC. This codes for CASSDGLSYEQYF. Supplemented by reference TRBV2 and TRBJ2-7, the full variable domain reads EPEVTQTPSHQVTQMGQEVILRCVPISNHLYFYWYRQILGQKVEFLVSFYNNEISEKSEIFDDQFSVERPDGSNFTLKIRSTKLEDSAMYFCASSDGLSYEQYFGPGTRLTVT.

This clone came up once. The chain has TRBV18 and TRBJ2-3; perhaps TRBD2 as D (5 bases). The CDR3 consists of 14 residues. The germline V gene has CDR1 KGHSH and CDR2 LQKENI. V gave up 0 bases and J gave up 5 bases, with 9 bases separating them. The DNA for the CDR3 is TGTGCCAGCTCACCACCGGAGGAATTAGATACGCAGTATTTT. It translates to CASSPPEELDTQYF.

This clone was seen a few times. The rearrangement uses TRBV6-5 and TRBJ1-3; 7 bases are shared with TRBD1. J lost 0 bases, V lost 5 bases, and 4 bases had no gene match. The length of the CDR3 is 15 residues. Germline-derived CDR1 and CDR2 are MNHEY and SVGAGI. CDR3 residues: CASSQTGSSGNTIYF. CDR3 bases: TGTGCCAGCAGTCAGACAGGGAGCTCTGGAAACACCATATATTTT.

The CDR3 coding sequence is TGCGCCAGCAGCTGGTCGGGGGGAGCCCTTAAAGAGACCCAGTACTTC. It translates to CASSWSGGALKETQYF. V and J are TRBV5-1 and TRBJ2-5; 7 nucleotides agree with TRBD2. V shed 3 bases, J shed 3 bases, and the junction held 11 bases outside the gene matches. There are 16 residues in the CDR3. Germline V CDR1 and CDR2: SGHRS, YFSETQ.